A single T cell receptor (beta chain) is shown here with its context. Its antigen is not identified. This sequence may be a read error, since a much larger clone differs from it by one base. Other nucleotide sequences from this sample produce the same CDR3. These data belong to a study of OX40 agonist ivuxolimab in advanced cancers. Findings and caveats of the study: There was clonal expansion of CD4+ and CD8+ blood T cells by week 6 at 0.1 to 3.0 mg/kg. Individuals who were partial responders at 0.1-3.0 mg/kg had clonal expansion that ranked among the lowest. Researchers report that CD8+ T cells had, on average, more expanded clones than CD4+.

Sequenced by immunoSEQ multiplex PCR; TCRdb stores in-frame clones only, minus some. The data show over 70,000 clones, 80% to 90% seen once. Blood was sampled at baseline, cycle 4 day 1, and cycle 7 day 1. The sample consisted of CD4+ or CD8+ T cells sorted from blood, taken in a trial of the OX40 agonist ivuxolimab. The receptor comes from an adult with an advanced solid tumor such as melanoma, head and neck, liver or kidney cancer.

The CDR3 DNA is TGCGCCTGGAGTGTACTTCCCGGACAGGGGACGGATCGTAATTCACCCCTCCACTTT. Residues: CAWSVLPGQGTDRNSPLHF. The gene calls are TRBV30 and TRBJ1-6, with 9 positions matching TRBD1. Germline CDR1 GTSNPN, CDR2 SVGIG (reference sequence). This CDR3 is built from 19 residues.